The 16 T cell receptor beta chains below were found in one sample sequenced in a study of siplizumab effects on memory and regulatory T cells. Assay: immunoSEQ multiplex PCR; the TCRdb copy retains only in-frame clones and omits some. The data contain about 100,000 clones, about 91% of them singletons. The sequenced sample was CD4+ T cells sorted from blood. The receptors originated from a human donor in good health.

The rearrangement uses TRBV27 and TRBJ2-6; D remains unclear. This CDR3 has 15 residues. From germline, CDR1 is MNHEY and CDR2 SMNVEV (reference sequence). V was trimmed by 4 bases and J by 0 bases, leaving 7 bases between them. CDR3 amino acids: CASSSLYSGANVLTF. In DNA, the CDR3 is TGTGCCAGCAGTTCCCTTTACTCTGGGGCCAACGTCCTGACTTTC.

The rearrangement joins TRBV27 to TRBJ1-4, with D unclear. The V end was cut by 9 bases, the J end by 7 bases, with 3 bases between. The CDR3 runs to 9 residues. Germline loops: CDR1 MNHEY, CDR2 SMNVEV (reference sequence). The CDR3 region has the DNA TGTGCCAGGGGTGAAAAACTGTTTTTT. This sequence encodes CARGEKLFF.

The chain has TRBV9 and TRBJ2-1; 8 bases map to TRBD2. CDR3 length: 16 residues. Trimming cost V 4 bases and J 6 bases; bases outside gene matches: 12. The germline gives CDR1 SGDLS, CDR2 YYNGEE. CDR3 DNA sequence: TGTGCCAGCAGCCCTTCCGGGGGGGCGGGAAGCAATGAGCAGTTCTTC. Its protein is CASSPSGGAGSNEQFF.

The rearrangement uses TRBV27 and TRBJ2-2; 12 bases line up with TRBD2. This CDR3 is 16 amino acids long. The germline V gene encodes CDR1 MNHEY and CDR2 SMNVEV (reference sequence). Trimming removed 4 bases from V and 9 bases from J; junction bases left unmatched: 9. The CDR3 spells CASSSGLAGPYRELFF. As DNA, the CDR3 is TGTGCCAGCAGTTCCGGACTAGCGGGGCCCTATAGGGAGCTGTTTTTT.

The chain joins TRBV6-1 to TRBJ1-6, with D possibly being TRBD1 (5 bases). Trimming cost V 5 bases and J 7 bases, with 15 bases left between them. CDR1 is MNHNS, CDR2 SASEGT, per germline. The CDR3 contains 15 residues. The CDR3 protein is CASSPGPGLNSPLHF. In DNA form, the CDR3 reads TGTGCCAGCAGTCCCGGGCCAGGGCTAAATTCACCCCTCCACTTT.

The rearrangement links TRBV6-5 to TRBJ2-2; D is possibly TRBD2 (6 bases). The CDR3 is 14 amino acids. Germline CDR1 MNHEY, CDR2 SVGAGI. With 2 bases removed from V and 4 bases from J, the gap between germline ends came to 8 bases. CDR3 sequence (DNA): TGTGCCAGCAGTTACAGCGGGCGCACCGGGGAGCTGTTTTTT. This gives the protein CASSYSGRTGELFF.

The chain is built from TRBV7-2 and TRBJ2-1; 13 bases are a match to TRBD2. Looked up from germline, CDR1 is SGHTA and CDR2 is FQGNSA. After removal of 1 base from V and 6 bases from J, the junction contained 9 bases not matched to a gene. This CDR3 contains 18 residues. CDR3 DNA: TGTGCCAGCAGCTTAGGATATACTAGCGGGGGGGCTGGCAATGAGCAGTTCTTC. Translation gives CASSLGYTSGGAGNEQFF. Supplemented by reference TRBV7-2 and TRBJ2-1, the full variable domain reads GAGVSQSPSNKVTEKGKDVELRCDPISGHTALYWYRQSLGQGLEFLIYFQGNSAPDKSGLPSDRFSAERTGGSVSTLTIQRTQQEDSAVYLCASSLGYTSGGAGNEQFFGPGTRLTVL.

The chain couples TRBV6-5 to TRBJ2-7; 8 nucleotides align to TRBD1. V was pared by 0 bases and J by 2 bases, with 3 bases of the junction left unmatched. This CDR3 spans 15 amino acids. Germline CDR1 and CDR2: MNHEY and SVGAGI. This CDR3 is CASSYSPTGAYEQYF. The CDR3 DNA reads TGTGCCAGCAGTTACTCGCCGACAGGGGCCTACGAGCAGTACTTC.

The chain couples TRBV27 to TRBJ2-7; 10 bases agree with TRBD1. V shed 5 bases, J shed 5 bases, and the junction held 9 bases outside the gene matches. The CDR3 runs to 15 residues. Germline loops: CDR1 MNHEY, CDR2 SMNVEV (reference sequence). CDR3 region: CASSPRGQGSHEQYF. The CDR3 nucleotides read TGTGCCAGCAGTCCAAGGGGACAGGGGTCCCACGAGCAGTACTTC.

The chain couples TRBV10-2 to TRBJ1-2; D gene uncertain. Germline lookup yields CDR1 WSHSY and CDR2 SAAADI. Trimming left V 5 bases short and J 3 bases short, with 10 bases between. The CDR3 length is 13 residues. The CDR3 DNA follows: TGCGCCAGCAGTAGGCAGCAAGACTATGGCTACACCTTC. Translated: CASSRQQDYGYTF.

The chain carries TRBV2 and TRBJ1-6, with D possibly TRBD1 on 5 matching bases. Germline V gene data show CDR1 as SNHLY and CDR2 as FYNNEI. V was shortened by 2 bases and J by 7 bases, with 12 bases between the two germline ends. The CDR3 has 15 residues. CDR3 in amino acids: CASSESGEGNSPLHF. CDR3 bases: TGTGCCAGCAGTGAAAGCGGAGAGGGGAATTCACCCCTCCACTTT.

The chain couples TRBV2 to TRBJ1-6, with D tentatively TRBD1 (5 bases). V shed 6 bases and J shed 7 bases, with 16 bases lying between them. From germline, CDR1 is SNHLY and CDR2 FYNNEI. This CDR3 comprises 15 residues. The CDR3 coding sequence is TGTGCCAGCAGAAAAGGGACGGTGGGGAATTCACCCCTCCACTTT. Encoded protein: CASRKGTVGNSPLHF. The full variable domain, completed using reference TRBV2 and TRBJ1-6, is EPEVTQTPSHQVTQMGQEVILRCVPISNHLYFYWYRQILGQKVEFLVSFYNNEISEKSEIFDDQFSVERPDGSNFTLKIRSTKLEDSAMYFCASRKGTVGNSPLHFGNGTRLTVT.

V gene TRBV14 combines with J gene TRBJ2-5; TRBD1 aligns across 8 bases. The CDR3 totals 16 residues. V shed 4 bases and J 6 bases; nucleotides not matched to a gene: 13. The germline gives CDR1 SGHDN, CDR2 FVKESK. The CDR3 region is CASSPRGAGGGQTQYF. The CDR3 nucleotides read TGTGCCAGCAGCCCACGAGGGGCAGGGGGCGGCCAGACCCAGTACTTC.

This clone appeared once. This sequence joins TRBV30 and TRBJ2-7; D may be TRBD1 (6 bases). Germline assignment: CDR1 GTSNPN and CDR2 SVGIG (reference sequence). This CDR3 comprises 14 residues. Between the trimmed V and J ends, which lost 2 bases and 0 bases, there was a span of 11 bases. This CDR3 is CAWSHDRSSYEQYF. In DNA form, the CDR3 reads TGTGCCTGGAGTCACGACAGGAGCTCCTACGAGCAGTACTTC.

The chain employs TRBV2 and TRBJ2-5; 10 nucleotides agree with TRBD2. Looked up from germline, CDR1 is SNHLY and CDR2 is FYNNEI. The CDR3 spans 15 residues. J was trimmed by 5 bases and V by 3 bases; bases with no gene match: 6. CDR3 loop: CASSELGLASETQYF. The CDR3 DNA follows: TGTGCCAGCAGTGAGTTGGGACTAGCGAGCGAGACCCAGTACTTC.

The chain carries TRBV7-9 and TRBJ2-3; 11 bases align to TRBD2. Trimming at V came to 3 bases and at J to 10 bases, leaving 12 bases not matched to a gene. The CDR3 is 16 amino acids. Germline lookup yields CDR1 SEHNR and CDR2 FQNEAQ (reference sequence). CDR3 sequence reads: CASSLATSGAQLAQYF. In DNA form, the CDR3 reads TGTGCCAGCAGCTTGGCGACTAGCGGGGCTCAGTTGGCGCAGTATTTT.